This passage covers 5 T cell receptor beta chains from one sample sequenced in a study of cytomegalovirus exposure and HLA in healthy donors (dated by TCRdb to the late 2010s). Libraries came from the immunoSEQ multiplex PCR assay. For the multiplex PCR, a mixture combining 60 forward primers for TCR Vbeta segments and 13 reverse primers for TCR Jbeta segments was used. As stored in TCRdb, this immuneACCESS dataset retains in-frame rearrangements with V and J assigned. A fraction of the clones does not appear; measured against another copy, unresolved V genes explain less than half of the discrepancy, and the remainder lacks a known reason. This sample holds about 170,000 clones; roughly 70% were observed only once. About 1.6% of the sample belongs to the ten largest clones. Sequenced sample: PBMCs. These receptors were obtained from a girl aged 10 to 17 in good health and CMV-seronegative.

The CDR3 spells CASSVVLAGEQYF. CDR3 sequence (DNA): TGTGCCAGCAGCGTAGTTTTGGCTGGCGAGCAGTACTTC. The chain uses TRBV9 and TRBJ2-7; D is uncertain. Trimming cost V 0 bases and J 6 bases, with 10 bases left between them. Germline V gives CDR1 SGDLS, CDR2 YYNGEE. The CDR3 contains 13 residues.

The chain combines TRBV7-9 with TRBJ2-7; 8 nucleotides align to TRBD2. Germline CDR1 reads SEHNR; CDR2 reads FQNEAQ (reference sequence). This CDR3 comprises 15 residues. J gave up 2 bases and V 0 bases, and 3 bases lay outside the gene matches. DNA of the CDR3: TGTGCCAGCAGCTTAGCTAGCGGGGAGCCCTACGAGCAGTACTTC. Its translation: CASSLASGEPYEQYF.

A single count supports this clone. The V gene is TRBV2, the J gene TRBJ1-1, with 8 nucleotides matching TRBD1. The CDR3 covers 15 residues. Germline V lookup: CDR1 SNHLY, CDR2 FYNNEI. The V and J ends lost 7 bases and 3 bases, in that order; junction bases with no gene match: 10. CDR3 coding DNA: TGTGCCAGCATTCGGGTTAAGACAGGGGACACTGAAGCTTTCTTT. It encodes CASIRVKTGDTEAFF. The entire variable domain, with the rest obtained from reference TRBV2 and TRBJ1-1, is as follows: EPEVTQTPSHQVTQMGQEVILRCVPISNHLYFYWYRQILGQKVEFLVSFYNNEISEKSEIFDDQFSVERPDGSNFTLKIRSTKLEDSAMYFCASIRVKTGDTEAFFGQGTRLTVV.

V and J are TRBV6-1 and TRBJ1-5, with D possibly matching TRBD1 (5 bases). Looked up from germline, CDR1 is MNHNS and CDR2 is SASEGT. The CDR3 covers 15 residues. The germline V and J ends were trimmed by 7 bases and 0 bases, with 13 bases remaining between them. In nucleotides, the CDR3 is TGTGCCAGCATCACAGGATTGCATAGCAATCAGCCCCAGCATTTT. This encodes CASITGLHSNQPQHF.

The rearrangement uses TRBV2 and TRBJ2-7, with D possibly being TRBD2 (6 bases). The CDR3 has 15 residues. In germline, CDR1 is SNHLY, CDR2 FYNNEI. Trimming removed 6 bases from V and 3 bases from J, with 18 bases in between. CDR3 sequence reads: CASSPGEVVFYEQYF. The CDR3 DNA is TGTGCCAGCAGCCCTGGGGAGGTAGTATTCTACGAGCAGTACTTC.